Each of the 29 T cell receptor beta chains below was sequenced from the same sample in a study of cytomegalovirus exposure and HLA in healthy donors. 13 Jbeta primers and 60 Vbeta primers were used for the PCR. Profiled with immunoSEQ multiplex PCR; TCRdb holds only in-frame clones, not every one. The sample holds over 150,000 clones, 70% to 85% seen once. The specimen sequenced was PBMCs. The origin of the receptors is a man aged 35 to 55 in good health and CMV-seronegative.

This clone was detected only once. The chain joins TRBV7-9 to TRBJ1-4; D unclear. This CDR3 has 15 residues. The germline CDR1 and CDR2 sequences are SEHNR and FQNEAQ (reference sequence). The germline V and J ends were trimmed by 6 bases and 3 bases, with 14 bases remaining between them. CDR3 coding DNA: TGTGCCAGCAGATCCCATCGCGCTCCTAATGAAAAACTGTTTTTT. This encodes CASRSHRAPNEKLFF. Together with reference TRBV7-9 and TRBJ1-4, the CDR3 gives the full variable domain: DTGVSQNPRHKITKRGQNVTFRCDPISEHNRLYWYRQTLGQGPEFLTYFQNEAQLEKSRLLSDRFSAERPKGSFSTLEIQRTEQGDSAMYLCASRSHRAPNEKLFFGSGTQLSVL.

The chain is built from TRBV9 and TRBJ2-1, with 9 bases aligning to TRBD2. Germline assignment: CDR1 SGDLS and CDR2 YYNGEE. J lost 3 bases, V lost 3 bases, and 7 bases had no gene match. CDR3 length equals 16 residues. The CDR3 reads CASSAGGGAYYNEQFF. The CDR3 region has the DNA TGTGCCAGCAGCGCCGGCGGGGGGGCATACTACAATGAGCAGTTCTTC. The full variable domain, completed using reference TRBV9 and TRBJ2-1, is DSGVTQTPKHLITATGQRVTLRCSPRSGDLSVYWYQQSLDQGLQFLIQYYNGEERAKGNILERFSAQQFPDLHSELNLSSLELGDSALYFCASSAGGGAYYNEQFFGPGTRLTVL.

J is TRBJ2-7 and V is TRBV7-2, with 12 nucleotides matching TRBD2. V lost 1 base, J lost 6 bases, and 10 bases stayed unmatched. The germline V gene encodes CDR1 SGHTA and CDR2 FQGNSA. The CDR3 is made up of 17 amino acids. The CDR3 coding sequence is TGTGCCAGCAGCTTAGAGAGGGCTAGCGGGGGGGTTGGCGAGCAGTACTTC. This translates into CASSLERASGGVGEQYF.

The V and J genes are TRBV28 and TRBJ1-4; 7 nucleotides match TRBD1. V shed 8 bases and J 11 bases; nucleotides not matched to a gene: 5. CDR3 length: 11 amino acids. The V gene's germline CDR1 is MDHEN and CDR2 SYDVKM. Written as DNA, the CDR3 is TGTGCCAGCCGACGGACAGGCAAACTGTTTTTT. Encoded protein: CASRRTGKLFF.

V and J are TRBV15 and TRBJ2-5; TRBD2 agrees at 8 bases. This CDR3 region has 16 residues. J lost 4 bases, V lost 0 bases, and 7 bases had no gene match. From germline, CDR1 is LNHNV and CDR2 YYDKDF (reference sequence). CDR3 loop: CATSRDRRGGRETQYF. In nucleotides, the CDR3 is TGTGCCACCAGCAGAGATCGACGGGGGGGCCGAGAGACCCAGTACTTC.

To note about this clone: Germline and junction disagree at one end, which may indicate a read error. This chain uses TRBV5-6 with TRBJ2-3, with TRBD1 matching over 9 bases. Germline V gene sequence: CDR1 SGHDT, CDR2 YYEEEE. CDR3 length equals 16 residues. The chain's CDR3 is CAGSQGTGRDTDTQYF. The CDR3 DNA reads as TGTGCCGGCAGCCAAGGGACAGGGAGAGACACAGATACGCAGTATTTT.

J is TRBJ2-5 and V is TRBV5-1; the D gene is possibly TRBD1 (6 bases). Germline CDR1 and CDR2: SGHRS and YFSETQ. This CDR3 has 12 residues. V gave up 9 bases and J gave up 0 bases, with 9 bases separating them. The CDR3 sequence: CATRDNQETQYF. In nucleotides, the CDR3 is TGCGCCACCCGGGACAACCAAGAGACCCAGTACTTC.

This clone showed up just once. This rearrangement joins TRBV27 to TRBJ2-2; D gene uncertain. V was shortened by 3 bases and J by 7 bases, with 6 bases between the two germline ends. The CDR3 loop spans 12 amino acids. Per the germline V gene, CDR1 is MNHEY and CDR2 is SMNVEV (reference sequence). The CDR3 region is CASSLYGGELFF. CDR3 coding DNA: TGTGCCAGCAGTTTGTACGGCGGGGAGCTGTTTTTT.

J is TRBJ2-5 and V is TRBV9, with 8 bases fitting TRBD2. V was clipped by 3 bases and J by 3 bases; unmatched bases: 4. Germline V gene data show CDR1 as SGDLS and CDR2 as YYNGEE. The CDR3 covers 14 residues. CDR3 sequence (DNA): TGTGCCAGCAGCGCGCCGGGGGGGAAAGAGACCCAGTACTTC. Protein sequence: CASSAPGGKETQYF.

The J gene is TRBJ2-6, the V gene TRBV6-4, with unresolved D. Germline V gives CDR1 MRHNA, CDR2 SNTAGT. The CDR3 has 15 residues. V lost 2 bases and J 2 bases, leaving 7 bases between the germline ends. The DNA of the CDR3 is TGTGCCAGCAGTGACCTTCGTGCTGGGGCCAACGTCCTGACTTTC. Its protein is CASSDLRAGANVLTF.

This chain joins TRBV27 and TRBJ1-6; no definite D call. The CDR3 runs to 13 residues. The V end lost 6 bases, the J end lost 7 bases, and 10 bases lay between the germline ends. CDR1 MNHEY and CDR2 SMNVEV come from the germline V gene (reference sequence). Here the CDR3 reads CASSPSSNSPLHF. The CDR3 DNA reads as TGTGCCAGCAGCCCTTCTTCCAATTCACCCCTCCACTTT.

This chain connects TRBV4-1 to TRBJ2-1, with 9 bases matching TRBD1. This CDR3 contains 16 residues. V lost 3 bases and J lost 4; bases outside the gene matches: 7. Germline assignment: CDR1 MGHRA and CDR2 YSYEKL. The DNA for the CDR3 is TGCGCCAGCAGCCACGTCGACAGGGGGGCTTACAATGAGCAGTTCTTC. This codes for CASSHVDRGAYNEQFF.

The rearrangement uses TRBV9 and TRBJ2-1; maybe TRBD2 (5 bases). The CDR3 is 15 residues long. CDR1 SGDLS and CDR2 YYNGEE come from the germline V gene. V shed 6 bases and J shed 5 bases, with 18 bases lying between them. As DNA, the CDR3 is TGTGCCAGCACCAAAGGAGGCGATATCCACAATGAGCAGTTCTTC. Translating gives CASTKGGDIHNEQFF.

V and J are TRBV5-1 and TRBJ2-1; D is unresolved. Germline V gives CDR1 SGHRS, CDR2 YFSETQ. The V and J ends lost 5 bases and 0 bases respectively, with 18 bases between them. The CDR3 runs to 17 residues. The CDR3 sequence: CASRMAGYGSSYNEQFF. The DNA for the CDR3 is TGCGCCAGCAGGATGGCCGGGTATGGCAGCTCCTACAATGAGCAGTTCTTC.

The rearrangement joins TRBV7-2 to TRBJ2-3; TRBD2 might be the D (6 bases). V gave up 4 bases and J gave up 3 bases, with 11 bases separating them. Germline assignment: CDR1 SGHTA and CDR2 FQGNSA. CDR3 length: 14 residues. CDR3 DNA: TGTGCCAGCAGCTCACTAGCCGGGACAGATACGCAGTATTTT. Translating it yields CASSSLAGTDTQYF.

J is TRBJ1-6 and V is TRBV18; D is ambiguous. This CDR3 has 16 residues. From germline, CDR1 is KGHSH and CDR2 LQKENI. Trimming took 3 bases from V and 5 from J, leaving 14 bases between them. For the CDR3, the DNA is TGTGCCAGCTCACCCACATTCGGGATTAATAATTCACCCCTCCACTTT. Translating it yields CASSPTFGINNSPLHF. Complete variable domain (other parts from reference TRBV18 and TRBJ1-6): NAGVMQNPRHLVRRRGQEARLRCSPMKGHSHVYWYRQLPEEGLKFMVYLQKENIIDESGMPKERFSAEFPKEGPSILRIQQVVRGDSAAYFCASSPTFGINNSPLHFGNGTRLTVT.

The chain uses TRBV4-3 and TRBJ2-7, with 7 bases identical to TRBD2. Germline CDR1 is LGHNA and CDR2 is YSLEER. J gave up 0 bases and V 3 bases, and 8 bases lay outside the gene matches. The CDR3 runs to 16 residues. The DNA for the CDR3 is TGCGCCAGCAGCCAGCTCCCTAGCGGCCGCTCCTACGAGCAGTACTTC. Protein product: CASSQLPSGRSYEQYF.

The gene calls are TRBV10-3 and TRBJ2-1, with 10 nucleotides matching TRBD2. Trimming removed 8 bases from V and 8 bases from J; junction bases left unmatched: 9. Germline V gives CDR1 ENHRY, CDR2 SYGVKD. This CDR3 has 14 amino acids. CDR3 sequence: CAIGDSGGTDEQFF. The CDR3 nucleotides read TGTGCCATCGGGGATAGCGGGGGGACGGATGAGCAGTTCTTC.

The V and J genes are TRBV28 and TRBJ1-1; D call uncertain. The V and J ends lost 3 bases and 11 bases respectively, with 10 bases between them. Germline V CDR1 and CDR2: MDHEN, SYDVKM. The CDR3 runs to 11 residues. As DNA, the CDR3 is TGTGCCAGCAGTTTCCCGGGGTTGGCTTTCTTT. It encodes CASSFPGLAFF.

This clone came up a few times. The sample carries other DNA sequences with the same CDR3. The chain uses TRBV11-2 and TRBJ1-1; D remains unclear. Trimming took off 4 bases at V and 1 base at J, with 7 bases between the two ends. The CDR3 loop spans 13 amino acids. CDR1 and CDR2 from the germline V gene are SGHAT and FQNNGV. CDR3 coding DNA: TGTGCCAGCAGCTCGCAGGCGAACACTGAAGCTTTCTTT. It codes for CASSSQANTEAFF.

A single count supports this clone. The junction differs from germline at one of its ends, possibly a read error. V and J are TRBV5-6 and TRBJ2-1; 10 bases line up with TRBD1. Germline V gives CDR1 SGHDT, CDR2 YYEEEE. This CDR3 contains 13 residues. The CDR3 loop reads CASSLDDRGQGLF. CDR3 DNA: TGTGCCAGCAGCCTAGACGACAGGGGGCAGGGCCTCTTC.

CDR3 nucleotides: TGCGCCAGCAGCCAGGGGACAGGGTGGGAACGGTACTTC. Its translation: CASSQGTGWERYF. V and J are TRBV4-1 and TRBJ2-7, with 9 bases lining up with TRBD1. The CDR3 length is 13 residues. Germline loops: CDR1 MGHRA, CDR2 YSYEKL. The V segment lost 3 bases and the J segment 12 bases; nucleotides outside the gene matches: 9.

The rearrangement uses TRBV2 and TRBJ1-2, with TRBD1 matching over 10 bases. V shed 7 bases and J 8 bases; nucleotides not matched to a gene: 10. The CDR3 consists of 14 residues. In germline, CDR1 is SNHLY, CDR2 FYNNEI. The DNA of the CDR3 is TGTGCCAGCAAGGAGTCGACAGGGGGCAGCGGCTACACCTTC. Its translation: CASKESTGGSGYTF.

The rearrangement joins TRBV6-6 to TRBJ2-7, with 9 bases fitting TRBD1. The CDR3 is 15 residues long. CDR1 and CDR2 (germline): MNHNY, SVGAGI (reference sequence). Trimming took 2 bases from V and 3 from J; bases not matched to a gene: 5. The chain's CDR3 is CASSYKTGGGYEQYF. For the CDR3, the DNA is TGTGCCAGCAGTTACAAGACAGGGGGGGGCTACGAGCAGTACTTC.

The chain employs TRBV29-1 and TRBJ2-3; unclear D gene. CDR1 and CDR2 (germline): SQVTM, ANQGSEA. Trimming shortened V by 4 bases and J by 1 base, and 9 bases separated the two germline ends. This CDR3 has 13 amino acids. The CDR3 nucleotides read TGCAGCGTTGCTCGGTCCGGCACAGATACGCAGTATTTT. Its translation: CSVARSGTDTQYF.

A word on this clone: The sample holds other DNA sequences that translate to the same CDR3. The chain is built from TRBV5-1 and TRBJ1-1, with TRBD1 as a possible D gene (6 bases). The CDR3 has 14 residues. The germline CDR1 and CDR2 sequences are SGHRS and YFSETQ. Between the trimmed V and J ends, which lost 3 bases and 1 base, there was a span of 10 bases. This CDR3 reads CASSSGQPNTEAFF. The CDR3 region has the DNA TGCGCCAGCAGCTCCGGACAGCCGAACACTGAAGCTTTCTTT.

The chain uses TRBV11-2 and TRBJ2-3; D is ambiguous. Trimming removed 1 base from V and 2 bases from J, with 10 bases in between. Germline-derived CDR1 and CDR2 are SGHAT and FQNNGV. The CDR3 extends over 15 amino acids. The CDR3 region has the DNA TGTGCCAGCAGCTTAGGCCCCGGTAACACAGATACGCAGTATTTT. It specifies CASSLGPGNTDTQYF.

This chain connects TRBV19 to TRBJ1-3, with D possibly matching TRBD1 (5 bases). This CDR3 is built from 15 residues. Germline CDR1 reads LNHDA; CDR2 reads SQIVND (reference sequence). Deletions cut 5 bases from V and 0 bases from J, with 11 bases between. The chain's CDR3 is CASSARDFSGNTIYF. CDR3 nucleotides: TGTGCCAGTAGTGCCCGGGACTTCTCTGGAAACACCATATATTTT.

In its sample, this clone was seen a few times. The DNA for the CDR3 is TGTGCCAGCAGCCCAGGACTAGCGGGGGGGGAAGATACGCAGTATTTT. Its protein is CASSPGLAGGEDTQYF. V is TRBV5-4 and J is TRBJ2-3; 15 positions agree with TRBD2. V lost 4 bases to trimming and J lost 5 bases; unmatched junction nucleotides: 5. Germline CDR1 reads SGHNT; CDR2 reads YYREEE (reference sequence). The CDR3 sequence is 16 residues long.